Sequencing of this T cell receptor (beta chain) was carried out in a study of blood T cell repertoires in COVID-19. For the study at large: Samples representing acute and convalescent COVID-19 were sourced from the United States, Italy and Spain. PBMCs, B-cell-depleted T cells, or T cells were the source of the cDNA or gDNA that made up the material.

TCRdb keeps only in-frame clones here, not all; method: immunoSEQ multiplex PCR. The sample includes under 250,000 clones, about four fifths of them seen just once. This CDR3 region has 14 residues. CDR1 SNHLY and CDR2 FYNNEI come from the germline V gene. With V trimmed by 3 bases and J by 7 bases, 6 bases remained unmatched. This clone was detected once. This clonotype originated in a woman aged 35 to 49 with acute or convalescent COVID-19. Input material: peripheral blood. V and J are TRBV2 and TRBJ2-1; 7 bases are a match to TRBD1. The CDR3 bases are TGTGCCAGCAGTGAGCAGGGGGAAAGAAATGAGCAGTTCTTC. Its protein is CASSEQGERNEQFF.